This T cell receptor (beta chain) is from a study of cytomegalovirus exposure and HLA in healthy donors. Findings and limits, study-wide: Information on immune exposure was restricted to one variable (CMV serostatus).

Germline assignment: CDR1 SGHNT and CDR2 YYREEE (reference sequence). CDR3 length equals 14 residues. Losses at the gene ends were 3 bases for V and 1 base for J; bases not matched to a gene: 3. Researchers ran the PCR with 60 Vbeta and 13 Jbeta primers. The table came from immunoSEQ multiplex PCR; TCRdb's copy has only in-frame clones and leaves some out. The sample has roughly 180,000 clones, around four fifths seen once. Notes on this clone: The antigen is unknown.

The clonotype comes from a woman aged 25 to 39 in good health and CMV-seropositive. The genes are TRBV5-4 and TRBJ2-5, with 7 nucleotides matching TRBD1. Sequencing was done on a sample of PBMCs. This chain's CDR3 is CASSSGQAQETQYF. The CDR3 region has the DNA TGTGCCAGCAGCTCCGGACAGGCCCAAGAGACCCAGTACTTC. Looking up the rest from reference TRBV5-4 and TRBJ2-5 gives the full variable domain: ETGVTQSPTHLIKTRGQQVTLRCSSQSGHNTVSWYQQALGQGPQFIFQYYREEENGRGNFPPRFSGLQFPNYSSELNVNALELDDSALYLCASSSGQAQETQYFGPGTRLLVL.